This T cell receptor beta chain was sequenced in a study of shared clonotypes between healthy human individuals. As for this clone: Its antigen is still unknown.

The repertoire was sequenced with immunoSEQ multiplex PCR; TCRdb's copy has only in-frame clones and lacks some. The sample contains approximately 2,300,000 clones, roughly 92% of which appear only once. Points from the study as a whole: Enrolling few donors narrowed the genetic and exposure-history diversity that was represented.

Trimming took 3 bases from V and 4 from J, leaving 9 bases between them. Germline CDR1 reads SGHTA; CDR2 reads FQGTGA. The length of the CDR3 is 14 residues. The gene calls are TRBV7-3 and TRBJ2-2, with D unclear. This receptor was obtained from a young man in good health. Some clones in this sample may be carry-over from other donors' samples. The sequenced sample consisted of naive CD4+ T cells from PBMCs. Subset defined: CD45RA+ positively selected. The CDR3 protein is CASSFGSSTGELFF. Written as DNA, the CDR3 is TGTGCCAGCAGCTTTGGAAGTTCCACCGGGGAGCTGTTTTTT.